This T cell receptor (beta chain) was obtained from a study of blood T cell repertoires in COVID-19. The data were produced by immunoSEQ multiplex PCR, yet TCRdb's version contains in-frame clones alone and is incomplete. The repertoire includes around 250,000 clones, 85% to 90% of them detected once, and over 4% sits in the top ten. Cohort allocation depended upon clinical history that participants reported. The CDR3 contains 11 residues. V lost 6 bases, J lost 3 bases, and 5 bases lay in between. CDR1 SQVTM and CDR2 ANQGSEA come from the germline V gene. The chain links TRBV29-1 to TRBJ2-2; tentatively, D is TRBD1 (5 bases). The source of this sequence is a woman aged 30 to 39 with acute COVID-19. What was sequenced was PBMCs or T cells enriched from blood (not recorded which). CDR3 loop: CSVGDTGELFF. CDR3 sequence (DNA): TGCAGCGTAGGGGACACCGGGGAGCTGTTTTTT.